Shown below are 30 T cell receptor beta chains from a single sample sequenced in a study of response to subunit inactivated influenza vaccine. From the RT-PCR reads, TCRdb called clonotypes with MiXCR, one entry per CDR3 protein. The table has 500,000 to 600,000 distinct CDR3 sequences, around 11% seen once. These data also formed part of another study, on T cells expressing NK-cell markers. From that study: The authors generated TCR beta cDNA through 5'RACE template switching with UMIs.

The sample here was PBMCs from blood, taken on the day of vaccination. Receptor source: a man aged 50 to 59 who received an inactivated influenza vaccine.

This clonotype was found many times. The V call is TRBV5-1, the J call TRBJ2-5, with D possibly matching TRBD2 (5 bases). Trimming took off 0 bases at V and 5 bases at J, with 11 bases between the two ends. This CDR3 comprises 14 residues. Germline lookup yields CDR1 SGHRS and CDR2 YFSETQ. CDR3 amino acids: CASSLDRGSETQYF. The CDR3 DNA reads as TGCGCCAGCAGCTTGGATCGTGGGAGTGAGACCCAGTACTTC.

This clonotype was seen ten or more times. V is TRBV20-1 and J is TRBJ2-3; weak D call: TRBD1 (5 bases). The CDR3 covers 14 residues. V was trimmed by 0 bases and J by 0 bases, leaving 7 bases between them. Per germline, CDR1 DFQATT and CDR2 SNEGSKA (reference sequence). The CDR3 sequence is CSARDGASTDTQYF. For the CDR3, the DNA is TGCAGTGCTAGAGATGGGGCGAGCACAGATACGCAGTATTTT.

This clonotype was observed many times. V and J are TRBV12-3 or TRBV12-4 and TRBJ2-1; D unresolved. The CDR3 spans 17 residues. The V gene lost 2 bases and the J gene lost 6 bases, with 20 bases spanning the gap. In DNA, the CDR3 is TGTGCCAGCAGTTTATGGTTTGGGCCAGGAACGGGCAATGAGCAGTTCTTC. This translates into CASSLWFGPGTGNEQFF.

V and J are TRBV28 and TRBJ2-3, with D tentatively TRBD1 (6 bases). The V gene lost 4 bases and the J gene lost 2 bases, with 16 bases spanning the gap. The CDR3 consists of 16 residues. CDR1 and CDR2 from the germline V gene are MDHEN and SYDVKM. In DNA, the CDR3 is TGTGCCAGCAGTTCCGAGGACAGTATCTACACAGATACGCAGTATTTT. Protein product: CASSSEDSIYTDTQYF.

The J gene is TRBJ1-1, the V gene TRBV6-5; D uncertain. The CDR3 is made up of 13 amino acids. Germline loops: CDR1 MNHEY, CDR2 SVGAGI. Trimming removed 0 bases from V and 7 bases from J, with 9 bases in between. Here the CDR3 DNA reads TGTGCCAGCAGTTACTCGAGTCAGCTTGAAGCTTTCTTT. Translation gives CASSYSSQLEAFF.

This clonotype was observed a handful of times. The CDR3 is CASSLERGDDTQYF. The CDR3 coding sequence is TGCGCCAGCAGCTTGGAACGGGGGGACGATACGCAGTATTTT. V and J are TRBV5-1 and TRBJ2-3; 7 positions match TRBD2. V was clipped by 0 bases and J by 6 bases; unmatched bases: 4. This CDR3 region has 14 residues. Germline-derived CDR1 and CDR2 are SGHRS and YFSETQ.

This clonotype occurred many times. J is TRBJ2-1 and V is TRBV4-1, with 15 bases aligning to TRBD2. After removal of 4 bases from V and 0 bases from J, the junction contained 4 bases not matched to a gene. The CDR3 is made up of 18 amino acids. Germline-derived CDR1 and CDR2 are MGHRA and YSYEKL. Written as DNA, the CDR3 is TGCGCCAGCAGCCCGGGACTAGCGGGGGGTTCCTCCTACAATGAGCAGTTCTTC. Translated: CASSPGLAGGSSYNEQFF.

This chain links TRBV7-2 with TRBJ2-7, with a tentative D call TRBD1 (7 bases). The CDR3 covers 14 residues. Germline assignment: CDR1 SGHTA and CDR2 FQGNSA. Trimming removed 6 bases at V and 0 bases at J, with 12 bases between. CDR3 sequence: CASRAGGSSYEQYF. In DNA, the CDR3 is TGTGCCAGCAGAGCAGGGGGGAGCTCCTACGAGCAGTACTTC.

This clonotype was detected only a few times. The rearrangement joins TRBV7-6 to TRBJ1-4, with D maybe TRBD1 (6 bases). Germline-derived CDR1 and CDR2 are SGHVS and FNYEAQ. The CDR3 sequence is 14 residues long. The V gene lost 5 bases and the J gene lost 9 bases, with 16 bases spanning the gap. The CDR3 spells CASSQRHTGQKLFF. The CDR3 DNA reads TGTGCCAGCAGCCAGAGACATACAGGGCAAAAACTGTTTTTT.

The chain couples TRBV3-1 to TRBJ1-4, with D hard to call. This CDR3 has 15 residues. Germline V gives CDR1 LGHDT, CDR2 YNNKEL (reference sequence). With 4 bases removed from V and 8 bases from J, the gap between germline ends came to 17 bases. This chain's CDR3 is CASSPREGFGEKLFF. The CDR3 DNA reads TGTGCCAGCAGCCCAAGAGAGGGATTCGGCGAAAAACTGTTTTTT.

This rearrangement joins TRBV7-9 to TRBJ2-7; TRBD1 might be the D (5 bases). The CDR3 length is 12 residues. Germline V CDR1 and CDR2: SEHNR, FQNEAQ (reference sequence). V was trimmed by 5 bases and J by 6 bases, leaving 11 bases between them. The CDR3 DNA is TGTGCCAGCAGCGCCCAGGGCTCCGAGCAGTACTTC. Its protein product is CASSAQGSEQYF.

The chain has TRBV6-1 and TRBJ1-4, with a possible D match to TRBD1 (5 bases). The germline V gene encodes CDR1 MNHNS and CDR2 SASEGT. The CDR3 is 15 residues long. Deletions cut 6 bases from V and 4 bases from J, with 15 bases between. The CDR3 DNA reads TGTGCCAGCAGGGAACGGGGCCAGATTAATGAAAAACTGTTTTTT. Its translation is CASRERGQINEKLFF.

The J gene is TRBJ1-3, the V gene TRBV12-3 or TRBV12-4; possible D gene TRBD1, 5 bases. The V and J ends lost 10 bases and 0 bases respectively, with 16 bases between them. CDR3 length: 15 amino acids. The CDR3 loop reads CATQSGLISGNTIYF. The CDR3, as DNA: TGTGCCACCCAGTCAGGGTTAATCTCTGGAAACACCATATATTTT.

This clonotype came up many times. This rearrangement joins TRBV20-1 to TRBJ2-7; 16 bases are shared with TRBD2. From germline, CDR1 is DFQATT and CDR2 SNEGSKA (reference sequence). The V and J ends lost 5 bases and 7 bases, in that order; junction bases with no gene match: 5. CDR3 length equals 14 residues. The CDR3 nucleotides are TGCAGTGCTGGGACGGGACTAGCGGGAGGGGAGCAGTACTTC. It translates to CSAGTGLAGGEQYF.

This clonotype has more than one count but fewer than ten. V gene TRBV7-3 combines with J gene TRBJ2-7, with TRBD2 matching over 8 bases. Per the germline V gene, CDR1 is SGHTA and CDR2 is FQGTGA. The CDR3 sequence is 14 residues long. Unmatched junction bases numbered 6, after V lost 5 bases and J lost 3 bases. In DNA, the CDR3 is TGTGCCAGCAGCCCCACCGGGACTAGCTACGAGCAGTACTTC. Translation gives CASSPTGTSYEQYF.

The rearrangement joins TRBV2 to TRBJ1-4; the match to TRBD1 covers 7 bases. The V gene end was trimmed by 6 bases and the J gene end by 7 bases; junction bases not matched to a gene: 14. The CDR3 totals 16 residues. The germline V gene encodes CDR1 SNHLY and CDR2 FYNNEI. CDR3 nucleotide sequence: TGTGCCAGCAGGGAACTAGACAGGGCCGGCGGTGAAAAACTGTTTTTT. This codes for CASRELDRAGGEKLFF.

In its sample, this clonotype was seen a few times. This chain uses TRBV29-1 with TRBJ2-1; 9 bases are shared with TRBD2. After removal of 5 bases from V and 0 bases from J, the junction contained 8 bases not matched to a gene. The CDR3 contains 16 residues. Germline CDR1 and CDR2: SQVTM and ANQGSEA. The CDR3 is CSVYKRGDDSYNEQFF. DNA for the CDR3: TGCAGCGTTTATAAGCGGGGGGATGACTCCTACAATGAGCAGTTCTTC.

This clonotype was picked up a small number of times. This rearrangement joins TRBV12-3 or TRBV12-4 to TRBJ2-7; D might be TRBD2 (6 bases). Deletions cut 3 bases from V and 1 base from J, with 13 bases between. The CDR3 has 15 residues. CDR3 coding DNA: TGTGCCAGCAGTTTTTGGCGGGGTGGGTCCTACGAGCAGTACTTC. Encoded protein: CASSFWRGGSYEQYF.

The chain carries TRBV7-9 and TRBJ1-2, with 7 bases that match TRBD1. The CDR3 is 15 amino acids. Trimming at V came to 8 bases and at J to 2 bases, leaving 11 bases not matched to a gene. Germline CDR1 reads SEHNR; CDR2 reads FQNEAQ (reference sequence). The CDR3 spells CASVENRGGNYGYTF. Here the CDR3 DNA reads TGTGCCAGCGTAGAAAACAGGGGCGGCAACTATGGCTACACCTTC.

This clonotype appeared many times. V is TRBV3-1 and J is TRBJ1-2, with a tentative D call TRBD1 (5 bases). Trimming took 1 base from V and 7 from J, leaving 7 bases between them. The CDR3 is 12 residues long. In germline, CDR1 is LGHDT, CDR2 YNNKEL (reference sequence). CDR3 in DNA: TGTGCCAGCAGCCAAGGAGGGGCTGGCTACACCTTC. This gives the protein CASSQGGAGYTF.

CDR3 amino acids: CASSSWTVKETQYF. The CDR3, as DNA: TGTGCCAGCAGCTCTTGGACAGTTAAAGAGACCCAGTACTTC. V and J are TRBV7-9 and TRBJ2-5; D perhaps matches TRBD1 (6 bases). This CDR3 spans 14 amino acids. Germline lookup yields CDR1 SEHNR and CDR2 FQNEAQ (reference sequence). V lost 4 bases to trimming and J lost 3 bases, with 12 bases between them.

This clonotype was picked up a small number of times. This CDR3 reads CASSLPQGQGLYEQYF. For the CDR3, the DNA is TGTGCCAGCAGTCTCCCCCAAGGACAGGGATTGTACGAGCAGTACTTC. The chain uses TRBV28 and TRBJ2-7, with 8 bases aligning to TRBD1. CDR1 is MDHEN and CDR2 is SYDVKM in the germline V gene. The CDR3 spans 16 residues. After removal of 5 bases from V and 4 bases from J, the junction contained 13 bases not matched to a gene.

This clonotype has ten or more counts. This rearrangement joins TRBV12-3 or TRBV12-4 to TRBJ1-2, with D uncertain. V lost 1 base and J 4 bases, leaving 10 bases between the germline ends. The CDR3 contains 14 residues. CDR3 amino acids: CASSLEGRIYGYTF. The CDR3, as DNA: TGTGCCAGCAGTTTAGAGGGTCGGATCTATGGCTACACCTTC.

This clonotype has just a few counts. This chain links TRBV5-5 with TRBJ1-2; D ambiguous. The CDR3 is made up of 14 amino acids. Trimming shortened V by 0 bases and J by 4 bases, and 10 bases separated the two germline ends. The germline V gene has CDR1 SGHKS and CDR2 YYEKEE (reference sequence). CDR3 nucleotide sequence: TGTGCCAGCAGCTTGGACAGACTGGTCTATGGCTACACCTTC. Its translation is CASSLDRLVYGYTF.

V usage is TRBV27 and J usage is TRBJ1-1; possible D gene TRBD1, 6 bases. The CDR3 contains 15 residues. Deletions cut 6 bases from V and 4 bases from J, with 18 bases between. Germline CDR1 and CDR2: MNHEY and SMNVEV (reference sequence). The CDR3 is CASRPATGRGTEAFF. As DNA, the CDR3 is TGTGCCAGCAGACCTGCAACAGGGCGAGGCACTGAAGCTTTCTTT.

The sample holds many counts of this clonotype. This chain links TRBV29-1 with TRBJ1-5, with a weak D call TRBD1 (6 bases). CDR3 length: 13 residues. Germline-derived CDR1 and CDR2 are SQVTM and ANQGSEA. Trimming took 5 bases from V and 0 from J, leaving 8 bases between them. Written as DNA, the CDR3 is TGCAGCGTTCAGGGGCATAGCAATCAGCCCCAGCATTTT. This sequence encodes CSVQGHSNQPQHF.

There are a few counts of this clonotype. The chain links TRBV9 to TRBJ2-1, with 11 bases fitting TRBD2. This CDR3 comprises 16 residues. The junction had 8 bases not matched to a gene; V was cut back by 4 bases and J by 5 bases. Germline V lookup: CDR1 SGDLS, CDR2 YYNGEE. CDR3 DNA sequence: TGTGCCAGCAGCACTAGCGGGAGAGCGGGAAACAATGAGCAGTTCTTC. It is translated as CASSTSGRAGNNEQFF. Full variable domain (remainder filled in from reference TRBV9 and TRBJ2-1): DSGVTQTPKHLITATGQRVTLRCSPRSGDLSVYWYQQSLDQGLQFLIQYYNGEERAKGNILERFSAQQFPDLHSELNLSSLELGDSALYFCASSTSGRAGNNEQFFGPGTRLTVL.

This clonotype was detected only a few times. CDR3 DNA sequence: TGTGCCACCAGCAGAGATCGGCGTGGCTACACCTTC. Translating it yields CATSRDRRGYTF. V usage is TRBV15 and J usage is TRBJ1-2; D gene uncertain. Germline V gene sequence: CDR1 LNHNV, CDR2 YYDKDF (reference sequence). V gave up 0 bases and J gave up 7 bases, with 6 bases separating them. CDR3 length: 12 residues.

This clonotype occurred many times. The chain is built from TRBV9 and TRBJ2-6, with D unresolved. Trimming shortened V by 5 bases and J by 4 bases, and 13 bases separated the two germline ends. The CDR3 length is 15 residues. Germline CDR1 and CDR2: SGDLS and YYNGEE. The CDR3 protein is CASSDNADGANVLTF. As DNA, the CDR3 is TGTGCCAGCAGTGATAACGCCGACGGGGCCAACGTCCTGACTTTC.

The gene calls are TRBV28 and TRBJ2-2; D remains unclear. Germline CDR1 and CDR2: MDHEN and SYDVKM. There are 15 residues in the CDR3. V lost 6 bases to trimming and J lost 1 base, with 12 bases between them. DNA for the CDR3: TGTGCCAGCAGCGCCCCACCTCTGAACACCGGGGAGCTGTTTTTT. Protein product: CASSAPPLNTGELFF.